This is a list of T cell receptor beta chains from one sample in a study of T cells after posttransplantation cyclophosphamide. Some clones are missing from TCRdb's copy, which holds only in-frame ones; the method was immunoSEQ multiplex PCR. The repertoire holds about 12,000 clones, with about 93% as singletons. The sequenced sample was PBMCs, obtained after allogeneic stem cell transplant with posttransplant cyclophosphamide. These receptors all come from a female patient in her thirties or forties who received an allogeneic stem cell transplant from an unrelated donor, was CMV-positive, and had no GVHD. Some T cells may trace back to the graft donor. The CDR3 runs from the conserved cysteine through the conserved F or W. D genes are given only for firm matches. The size field is filled for only some rows; it gives once, few, many or a size class.

d_gene: TRBD1
j_gene: TRBJ2-7
len: 15
v_gene: TRBV7-9
abundance: .
CDR3nt: TGTGCCAGCAGCTTAGCGTTCCAGGGGGCCTACGAGCAGTACTTC
CDR3aa: CASSLAFQGAYEQYF

d_gene: TRBD1
j_gene: TRBJ1-3
len: 13
v_gene: TRBV6-4
abundance: .
CDR3nt: TGTGCCAGCAGTCGGGACAGCGGAAACACCATATATTTT
CDR3aa: CASSRDSGNTIYF

d_gene: TRBD2
j_gene: TRBJ2-5
len: 13
v_gene: TRBV19
abundance: .
CDR3nt: TGTGCCAGTAGTTCCACTAGCGGGGAGACCCAGTACTTC
CDR3aa: CASSSTSGETQYF

d_gene: .
j_gene: TRBJ1-5
len: 18
v_gene: TRBV6-1
abundance: .
CDR3nt: TGTGCCAGCAGTGTCCCCCGGATCGGACAGATCGGGAATCAGCCCCAGCATTTT
CDR3aa: CASSVPRIGQIGNQPQHF

d_gene: .
j_gene: TRBJ1-4
len: 17
v_gene: TRBV5-5
abundance: few
CDR3nt: TGTGCCAGCAGCACTGTCCGACCTAGGAGGGATAATGAAAAACTGTTTTTT
CDR3aa: CASSTVRPRRDNEKLFF

d_gene: .
j_gene: TRBJ2-2
len: 18
v_gene: TRBV25-1
abundance: .
CDR3nt: TGTGCCAGCAGTGAAAAAGTCAGGTGGTCTGATGAAACCGGGGAGCTGTTTTTT
CDR3aa: CASSEKVRWSDETGELFF

d_gene: .
j_gene: TRBJ1-6
len: 17
v_gene: TRBV6-1
abundance: .
CDR3nt: TGTGCCAGCAGTGAAGTGGGGGGGAGCTCCTATAATTCACCCCTCCACTTT
CDR3aa: CASSEVGGSSYNSPLHF

d_gene: .
j_gene: TRBJ2-4
len: 12
v_gene: TRBV30
abundance: .
CDR3nt: TGTGCCTGGAGTACAGATGGAAACATTCAGTACTTC
CDR3aa: CAWSTDGNIQYF

d_gene: .
j_gene: TRBJ1-1
len: 17
v_gene: TRBV27
abundance: once
CDR3nt: TGTGCCAGCAGTCTGCTACGTAATCAGGGATCGGACACTGAAGCTTTCTTT
CDR3aa: CASSLLRNQGSDTEAFF

d_gene: .
j_gene: TRBJ2-7
len: 14
v_gene: TRBV19
abundance: .
CDR3nt: TGTGCCAGTAGTTTACGGACAGATACCTACGAGCAGTACTTC
CDR3aa: CASSLRTDTYEQYF

d_gene: .
j_gene: TRBJ2-7
len: 11
v_gene: TRBV20-1
abundance: .
CDR3nt: TGCAGTGCTGGACAGCACTACGAGCAGTACTTC
CDR3aa: CSAGQHYEQYF

d_gene: .
j_gene: TRBJ2-7
len: 14
v_gene: TRBV11-2
abundance: .
CDR3nt: TGTGCCAGCAGCTTCAGGCGGGCTTCCTACGAGCAGTACTTC
CDR3aa: CASSFRRASYEQYF

d_gene: TRBD1
j_gene: TRBJ2-7
len: 12
v_gene: TRBV19
abundance: .
CDR3nt: TGTGCCAGCAGACAGGGCATCGACGAGCAGTACTTC
CDR3aa: CASRQGIDEQYF

d_gene: TRBD2
j_gene: TRBJ2-4
len: 18
v_gene: TRBV7-9
abundance: once
CDR3nt: TGTGCCAGCAGCTTAGGGGGTCTGGGGGGGGAGGCCAAAAACATTCAGTACTTC
CDR3aa: CASSLGGLGGEAKNIQYF

d_gene: TRBD2
j_gene: TRBJ2-5
len: 15
v_gene: TRBV19
abundance: .
CDR3nt: TGTGCCAGTAGTATATCTAGCGGAAGCAGGGAGACCCAGTACTTC
CDR3aa: CASSISSGSRETQYF

d_gene: TRBD2
j_gene: TRBJ2-1
len: 19
v_gene: TRBV2
abundance: .
CDR3nt: TGTGCCAGCAGAAGAATCGGACTAGCGGGGGCCAGCTCCTACAATGAGCAGTTCTTC
CDR3aa: CASRRIGLAGASSYNEQFF

d_gene: .
j_gene: TRBJ1-2
len: 10
v_gene: TRBV9
abundance: .
CDR3nt: TGTGCCAGCAGCGCTTGTGGCTACACCTTC
CDR3aa: CASSACGYTF